This TCR beta chain was recorded in a study of cytotoxic CD8 clonotypes in ibrutinib-treated CLL. Notes on the study in general: T-cell clonality at baseline went above that of age-matched healthy donors and rose and fell with circulating CD8+ T-cell counts.

Germline-derived CDR1 and CDR2 are MNHEY and SMNVEV (reference sequence). The CDR3 consists of 15 residues. The J segment lost 5 bases and the V segment lost 8 bases, leaving 13 bases of the junction unmatched. The count of this clone is one. Its antigen is unknown. Profiling relied on immunoSEQ multiplex PCR, and the TCRdb table lists in-frame clones only, not all of them. The sample contains about 250,000 clones, 70% of which appear only once. The chain recombines TRBV27 with TRBJ2-7; 9 nucleotides align to TRBD1. The receptor was derived from a human donor with chronic lymphocytic leukemia. The sample consisted of PBMCs, taken after 24 months of ibrutinib treatment. CDR3 amino acids: CASSSLGQGGNEQYF. The CDR3 DNA reads TGTGCCAGCTCCTCCCTGGGACAGGGAGGTAACGAGCAGTACTTC.